This T cell receptor beta chain emerged from a study of T cell changes during pregnancy in multiple sclerosis. TCRdb's table, derived via immunoSEQ multiplex PCR, lists solely in-frame clones and lacks some. The sample shows 50,000 or so clones, more than 80% of them seen only once. Germline lookup yields CDR1 SQVTM and CDR2 ANQGSEA. The CDR3 consists of 11 residues. Deletions cut 5 bases from V and 6 bases from J, with 11 bases between. The specimen comprised CD8+ T cells from peripheral blood mononuclear cells, sampled in the second trimester of pregnancy. The clonotype comes from a female donor with multiple sclerosis, enrolled in a pregnancy study. The chain joins TRBV29-1 to TRBJ2-7; possible D gene TRBD2, 5 bases. The CDR3 DNA is TGCAGCGTTCGTTCGGGAACCGAGCAGTACTTC. Translating it yields CSVRSGTEQYF.